This TCR beta chain is drawn from a study of PD-1 and CTLA-4 blockade in melanoma. Sequencing used immunoSEQ multiplex PCR; TCRdb keeps in-frame clones, though not all of them. The top ten clones hold roughly 8% of a sample with almost 30,000 clones, less than 90% of them seen once. The CDR3 has 16 residues. The trim removed 5 bases at V and 5 bases at J, leaving 8 bases unmatched. Per the germline V gene, CDR1 is SEHNR and CDR2 is FQNEAQ (reference sequence). The sample here was CD8+ T cells from peripheral blood, taken before anti-PD-1 treatment. V gene TRBV7-9 combines with J gene TRBJ2-2, with 10 bases lining up with TRBD2. The sequence was obtained from a human donor with melanoma. CDR3 coding DNA: TGTGCCAGCAGCCCCTCAACTAGCGGGATAACCGGGGAGCTGTTTTTT. Protein sequence: CASSPSTSGITGELFF.